The clone carrying this T cell receptor beta chain was found once. V gave up 5 bases and J gave up 0 bases; unmatched junction bases: 9. Germline V CDR1 and CDR2: LNHDA, SQIVND (reference sequence). The CDR3 is 17 amino acids. Authors' methods: Nucleated cell number was recorded as an estimate derived from reference gene primer amplification. The assay was immunoSEQ multiplex PCR, and TCRdb's table has in-frame clones only and misses some. V and J calls and clone size are copied from that table; D and trimming were computed from the DNA. This sample has roughly 250,000 clones; approximately 91% occur once, and the top ten carry roughly 0.8%. The sample belongs to a study of blood T cell repertoires in COVID-19. Study-wide context: The United States, Italy and Spain provided the acute and convalescent COVID-19 samples. Sources were T cells, B-cell-depleted T cells, or PBMCs; the material itself was cDNA or gDNA.

Enrollment of patients from Seattle took place during active infection, with longitudinal follow-up. The sequence was collected from a man aged 25-45 years with COVID-19, enrolled during active disease. Sequencing input: peripheral blood. The V and J genes are TRBV19 and TRBJ1-5, with TRBD1 matching over 8 bases. CDR3 sequence (DNA): TGTGCCAGTAGTCTCGCCCCGCAGGGGGCTAGCAATCAGCCCCAGCATTTT. Its translation: CASSLAPQGASNQPQHF.